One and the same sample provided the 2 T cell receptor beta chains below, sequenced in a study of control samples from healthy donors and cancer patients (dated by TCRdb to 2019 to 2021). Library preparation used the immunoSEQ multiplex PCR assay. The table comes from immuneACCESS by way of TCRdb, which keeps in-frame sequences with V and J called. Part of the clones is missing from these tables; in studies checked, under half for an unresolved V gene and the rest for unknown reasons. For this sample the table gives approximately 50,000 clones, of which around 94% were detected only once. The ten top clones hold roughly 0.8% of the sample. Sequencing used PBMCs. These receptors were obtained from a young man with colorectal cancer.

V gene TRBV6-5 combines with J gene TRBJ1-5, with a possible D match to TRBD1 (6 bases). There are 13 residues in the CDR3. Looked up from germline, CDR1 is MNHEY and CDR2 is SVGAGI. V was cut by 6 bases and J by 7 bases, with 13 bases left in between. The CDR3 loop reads CASSFQGRQPQHF. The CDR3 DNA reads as TGTGCCAGCAGCTTTCAGGGGAGACAGCCCCAGCATTTT.

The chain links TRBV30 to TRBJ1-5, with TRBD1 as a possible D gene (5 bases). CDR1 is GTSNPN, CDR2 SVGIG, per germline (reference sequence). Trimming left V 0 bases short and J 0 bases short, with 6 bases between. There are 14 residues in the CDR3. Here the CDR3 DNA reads TGTGCCTGGAGTGTAGGGGATAGCAATCAGCCCCAGCATTTT. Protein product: CAWSVGDSNQPQHF. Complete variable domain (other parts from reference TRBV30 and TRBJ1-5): SQTIHQWPATLVQPVGSPLSLECTVEGTSNPNLYWYRQAAGRGLQLLFYSVGIGQISSEVPQNLSASRPQDRQFILSSKKLLLSDSGFYLCAWSVGDSNQPQHFGDGTRLSIL.